This TCR beta chain was profiled in a study of CD8 T cells in ankylosing spondylitis. Scientists made TCR beta libraries using quantitative 5'-RACE with molecular barcodes. TCRdb analysed the 5' RACE reads with MiXCR anew, one entry per CDR3 protein. Here the sample spans 700,000 to 1,000,000 distinct CDR3 sequences, approximately 12% being singletons. This clonotype has just a few counts. Antigen: not known. Study-wide points: Prior work had noted some motif variants in reactive arthritis blood and synovial fluid. A TCR beta motif of eight highly homologous variants appeared characteristic of ankylosing spondylitis blood. Disease-associated clones were reportedly significantly overrepresented in matched ankylosing spondylitis synovial fluid.

Germline V gene sequence: CDR1 MNHNS, CDR2 SASEGT. There are 13 residues in the CDR3. V lost 5 bases to trimming and J lost 4 bases, with 11 bases between them. The chain uses TRBV6-1 and TRBJ1-1, with D perhaps matching TRBD1 (5 bases). The sequence was collected from a male donor with ankylosing spondylitis. Material for sequencing was blood, either unsorted or a sorted T cell fraction (not recorded which). CDR3 residues: CASSTTVGTEAFF. Written as DNA, the CDR3 is TGTGCCAGCAGTACGACAGTGGGCACTGAAGCTTTCTTT.